This T cell receptor (beta chain) was identified in a study of T cell repertoires in cytomegalovirus infection. Study in general: Both CMV infection and a matching HLA type were indicated by public TCR beta signatures.

This clonotype was counted a few times. Its specificity is not known. TCRdb analysed the reads with MiXCR anew, one entry per CDR3 protein. The data hold under 500,000 distinct CDR3 sequences, with about 42% observed a single time. Study-level findings and limits: Dominating the ex vivo response were HLA-C-restricted CMV-specific TCR beta clonotypes. Based on cumulative public TCR beta family frequency, carriers of CMV plus the relevant HLA were identified.

The CDR3 is 16 amino acids. CDR1 SGHTA and CDR2 FQGNSA come from the germline V gene. Trimming took off 2 bases at V and 5 bases at J, with 18 bases between the two ends. V and J are TRBV7-2 and TRBJ2-5; TRBD1 or TRBD2 may be the D gene (5 bases each). The source is a human donor in good health (CMV status not recorded). Some clones in this sample may be carry-over from other donors' samples. This specimen was cultured PBMCs, taken from culture after CMV antigen stimulation. The CDR3 region is CASSLQTFGAGETQYF. The CDR3 DNA reads as TGTGCCAGCAGCTTACAGACCTTCGGGGCCGGGGAGACCCAGTACTTC. Full variable domain (rest looked up from reference TRBV7-2 and TRBJ2-5): GAGVSQSPSNKVTEKGKDVELRCDPISGHTALYWYRQSLGQGLEFLIYFQGNSAPDKSGLPSDRFSAERTGGSVSTLTIQRTQQEDSAVYLCASSLQTFGAGETQYFGPGTRLLVL.